The 14 T cell receptor beta chains below come from one sample, sequenced in a study of T cells in Graves' hyperthyroidism and ophthalmopathy. Amplification targeted TCR beta CDR3 regions from RNA transcripts. HTBI primers were used for first-round RT-PCR of the TCR CDR3. TCRdb re-called the multiplex PCR reads through MiXCR, storing one row per CDR3 protein. The sample gives 270,000 or so distinct CDR3 sequences, roughly 15% of which show up once; 30% is in the top ten. Sequencing was carried out using blood. These receptor sequences come from a woman aged 50 to 60 with Graves' hyperthyroidism that later progressed to Graves' ophthalmopathy.

This clonotype came up many times. The rearrangement links TRBV18 to TRBJ2-1; 13 nucleotides match TRBD2. The germline CDR1 and CDR2 sequences are KGHSH and LQKENI. V lost 1 base to trimming and J lost 7 bases; unmatched junction nucleotides: 7. This CDR3 spans 17 amino acids. CDR3 amino acids: CASSPQALAGGINEQFF. The CDR3 bases are TGTGCCAGCTCACCACAAGCACTAGCGGGAGGGATAAATGAGCAGTTCTTC.

This clonotype has a handful of counts. The V and J genes are TRBV19 and TRBJ2-7; perhaps TRBD2 as D (6 bases). CDR3 length: 15 amino acids. Looked up from germline, CDR1 is LNHDA and CDR2 is SQIVND (reference sequence). V lost 5 bases to trimming and J lost 3 bases, with 17 bases between them. CDR3 nucleotides: TGTGCCAGTAGTTCTTGGGCCGGGGGAGGCTACGAGCAGTACTTC. The encoded protein is CASSSWAGGGYEQYF.

This chain joins TRBV20-1 and TRBJ1-3; TRBD1 matches at 7 bases. Looked up from germline, CDR1 is DFQATT and CDR2 is SNEGSKA (reference sequence). This CDR3 contains 15 residues. J was trimmed by 1 base and V by 5 bases; bases with no gene match: 8. CDR3 loop: CSAAPRGFSGNTIYF. For the CDR3, the DNA is TGCAGTGCTGCCCCCAGGGGGTTTTCTGGAAACACCATATATTTT.

This clonotype has ten or more counts. The chain links TRBV6-2 or TRBV6-3 to TRBJ2-3, with TRBD2 identical over 11 bases. The CDR3 is 15 amino acids. CDR1 is MNHEY and CDR2 is SVGEGT in the germline V gene. Germline trimming cut 6 bases from V and 4 bases from J; bases unmatched to any gene: 6. CDR3 bases: TGTGCCAGCAGACGACTAGCGGGAAATTCAGATACGCAGTATTTT. Protein sequence: CASRRLAGNSDTQYF.

In the case of this clonotype: A much larger clone lies a single base off, so this may be a read error. J is TRBJ2-1 and V is TRBV11-3; 9 bases agree with TRBD1. The CDR3 consists of 15 residues. In germline, CDR1 is SGHNT, CDR2 YENEEA. The CDR3 DNA sequence: TGTGCCAGCAGCCACGGACAGGGGATATACAATGCGCAGTTCTTC. Amino acids: CASSHGQGIYNAQFF.

The CDR3 sequence is CASSDGGYLYNEQFF. CDR3 bases: TGTGCCAGCAGCGACGGCGGCTACCTTTACAATGAGCAGTTCTTC. The chain recombines TRBV9 with TRBJ2-1; D gene unclear. Trimming removed 3 bases from V and 4 bases from J, with 14 bases in between. Germline V lookup: CDR1 SGDLS, CDR2 YYNGEE. The CDR3 is 15 residues long.

The sample holds many counts of this clonotype. The chain uses TRBV30 and TRBJ2-1; 7 positions match TRBD1. CDR3 length equals 15 residues. V dropped 0 bases and J dropped 4; count of bases not matched to a gene: 6. Germline lookup yields CDR1 GTSNPN and CDR2 SVGIG (reference sequence). CDR3 nucleotide sequence: TGTGCCTGGAGTGTACCCGGACAGGAATACAATGAGCAGTTCTTC. This sequence encodes CAWSVPGQEYNEQFF. The full variable domain, in which reference TRBV30 and TRBJ2-1 provide the parts outside the CDR3, is SQTIHQWPATLVQPVGSPLSLECTVEGTSNPNLYWYRQAAGRGLQLLFYSVGIGQISSEVPQNLSASRPQDRQFILSSKKLLLSDSGFYLCAWSVPGQEYNEQFFGPGTRLTVL.

This clonotype was seen a few times. The chain links TRBV4-1 to TRBJ1-2; a possible D gene is TRBD1 (6 bases). The CDR3 consists of 15 residues. The germline V gene encodes CDR1 MGHRA and CDR2 YSYEKL. The V gene lost 3 bases and the J gene lost 2 bases, with 13 bases spanning the gap. DNA of the CDR3: TGCGCCAGCAGCCAGAGTAGGGGGTTGAACTATGGCTACACCTTC. Its translation is CASSQSRGLNYGYTF.

The rearrangement uses TRBV19 and TRBJ2-7; D uncertain. V was cut by 1 base and J by 5 bases, with 15 bases left in between. CDR1 LNHDA and CDR2 SQIVND come from the germline V gene (reference sequence). This CDR3 has 15 amino acids. The CDR3 here is CASSIVGRTPDEQYF. DNA of the CDR3: TGTGCCAGTAGTATAGTCGGCAGGACCCCGGACGAGCAGTACTTC.

This clonotype has ten or more counts. The V and J genes are TRBV28 and TRBJ1-4; D call uncertain. CDR1 is MDHEN and CDR2 is SYDVKM in the germline V gene. This CDR3 comprises 15 residues. V lost 5 bases to trimming and J lost 3 bases, with 13 bases between them. In DNA, the CDR3 is TGTGCCAGCAGTCCCTCTTCCGGGGCTAATGAAAAACTGTTTTTT. Protein: CASSPSSGANEKLFF. Drawing the rest from reference TRBV28 and TRBJ1-4, the complete variable domain is DVKVTQSSRYLVKRTGEKVFLECVQDMDHENMFWYRQDPGLGLRLIYFSYDVKMKEKGDIPEGYSVSREKKERFSLILESASTNQTSMYLCASSPSSGANEKLFFGSGTQLSVL.

CDR3 DNA: TGTGCCAGCACCCCGGGGGGAATTGAAGCTTTCTTT. As protein: CASTPGGIEAFF. The gene calls are TRBV12-3 or TRBV12-4 and TRBJ1-1, with a tentative D call TRBD1 (5 bases). CDR3 length: 12 residues. The V end lost 7 bases, the J end lost 7 bases, and 13 bases lay between the germline ends.

The V gene is TRBV6-1, the J gene TRBJ1-4; D is unclear. Looked up from germline, CDR1 is MNHNS and CDR2 is SASEGT. Trimming left V 5 bases short and J 4 bases short, with 11 bases between. The CDR3 covers 14 residues. The CDR3, as DNA: TGTGCCAGCAGTTCACAGTTAATTAATGAAAAACTGTTTTTT. This translates into CASSSQLINEKLFF.

This clonotype has more than one count but fewer than ten. The rearrangement joins TRBV5-1 to TRBJ2-2; 8 nucleotides match TRBD1. The CDR3 loop spans 16 amino acids. V lost 4 bases and J lost 6; bases outside the gene matches: 11. Germline V gives CDR1 SGHRS, CDR2 YFSETQ. The DNA of the CDR3 is TGCGCCAGCAGCCCTCCCTACAGGGGGAAGGCCGGGGAGCTGTTTTTT. Its translation is CASSPPYRGKAGELFF.

This clonotype was detected many times. This sequence joins TRBV3-1 and TRBJ1-1; D may be TRBD1 (6 bases). Germline V gene sequence: CDR1 LGHDT, CDR2 YNNKEL (reference sequence). V was pared by 1 base and J by 4 bases, with 16 bases between. The CDR3 has 16 amino acids. Here the CDR3 DNA reads TGTGCCAGCAGCCAAGCACTTCGAGGGGGTTTCACTGAAGCTTTCTTT. Translated, it gives CASSQALRGGFTEAFF.